The 25 T cell receptor beta chains below were found in one sample sequenced in a study of cytomegalovirus exposure and HLA in healthy donors. Both 60 Vbeta primers and 13 Jbeta primers went into the PCR. Some clones are missing from TCRdb's copy, which holds only in-frame ones; the method was immunoSEQ multiplex PCR. The table has roughly 190,000 clones, around 82% seen once. The sample taken for sequencing was PBMCs. Source of these receptors: a man aged 35 to 55 in good health and CMV-seropositive.

The chain combines TRBV27 with TRBJ1-2, with TRBD1 matching over 9 bases. With 2 bases clipped from V and 2 bases from J, the junction kept 3 bases outside the gene matches. Germline V gives CDR1 MNHEY, CDR2 SMNVEV (reference sequence). The CDR3 is 15 residues long. The CDR3 protein is CASSLEGQGNYGYTF. The CDR3 DNA reads as TGTGCCAGCAGTTTAGAGGGACAGGGAAACTATGGCTACACCTTC.

This chain uses TRBV7-8 with TRBJ2-1; TRBD1 might be the D (5 bases). The CDR3 is 14 residues long. Germline V gene data show CDR1 as SGHVS and CDR2 as FQNEAQ. V lost 2 bases, J lost 7 bases, and 12 bases lay in between. CDR3 residues: CASSLSQGRNEQFF. The CDR3 nucleotides read TGTGCCAGCAGCTTATCCCAGGGTAGAAATGAGCAGTTCTTC.

The CDR3 DNA reads as TGTGCCAGCAGTTTAGATCTGTCGGGAGCCACCTACGAGCAGTACTTC. Its protein product is CASSLDLSGATYEQYF. The chain links TRBV28 to TRBJ2-7, with D possibly being TRBD2 (6 bases). Trimming stripped 2 bases from V and 2 bases from J, with 16 bases between. The CDR3 contains 16 residues. Germline V CDR1 and CDR2: MDHEN, SYDVKM.

The rearrangement joins TRBV6-1 to TRBJ1-1, with 9 bases lining up with TRBD1. The junction had 7 bases not matched to a gene; V was cut back by 4 bases and J by 4 bases. Germline CDR1 MNHNS, CDR2 SASEGT. The CDR3 covers 15 residues. Here the CDR3 DNA reads TGTGCCAGCAGTGCCTTTGGACAGGGGCGCACTGAAGCTTTCTTT. This codes for CASSAFGQGRTEAFF.

The chain is built from TRBV19 and TRBJ1-5; no clear D. V lost 7 bases to trimming and J lost 2 bases, with 12 bases between them. The CDR3 loop spans 14 amino acids. Germline CDR1 reads LNHDA; CDR2 reads SQIVND (reference sequence). The CDR3 region has the DNA TGTGCCAGTACCTATTACACAGGCAATCAGCCCCAGCATTTT. Translation: CASTYYTGNQPQHF.

For this clone: Other nucleotide sequences from this sample produce the same CDR3. This rearrangement joins TRBV6-5 to TRBJ2-7, with 8 positions matching TRBD2. V was clipped by 0 bases and J by 7 bases; unmatched bases: 11. Germline V gene lookup returns CDR1 MNHEY and CDR2 SVGAGI. This CDR3 is built from 16 residues. The CDR3, as DNA: TGTGCCAGCAGTTACTCGAGGGCCAGCGGGAGTCGGGAGCAGTACTTC. It encodes CASSYSRASGSREQYF.

This clone was counted only a few times. The J gene is TRBJ1-5, the V gene TRBV27; 11 positions match TRBD1. Germline trimming cut 4 bases from V and 5 bases from J; bases unmatched to any gene: 10. This CDR3 spans 17 amino acids. CDR1 and CDR2 from the germline V gene are MNHEY and SMNVEV (reference sequence). The CDR3 DNA reads TGTGCCAGCAGTTCCGTCGGGACAGGGGGTCTCCATCAGCCCCAGCATTTT. It is translated as CASSSVGTGGLHQPQHF.

The rearrangement uses TRBV28 and TRBJ1-5, with D possibly being TRBD1 (5 bases). Trimming took off 1 base at V and 1 base at J, with 11 bases between the two ends. CDR3 size: 16 residues. CDR1 is MDHEN and CDR2 is SYDVKM in the germline V gene. In nucleotides, the CDR3 is TGTGCCAGCAGTTTATTGGACATCCGGAGCAATCAGCCCCAGCATTTT. It translates to CASSLLDIRSNQPQHF.

The genes are TRBV7-9 and TRBJ2-7; 10 nucleotides agree with TRBD1. The trim removed 6 bases at V and 5 bases at J, leaving 13 bases unmatched. The CDR3 is made up of 16 amino acids. Per germline, CDR1 SEHNR and CDR2 FQNEAQ (reference sequence). CDR3: CASRPGTGVRKDEQYF. In DNA form, the CDR3 reads TGTGCCAGCAGACCAGGGACAGGGGTTCGTAAGGACGAGCAGTACTTC.

This sequence joins TRBV9 and TRBJ2-2; 14 nucleotides line up with TRBD2. CDR1 SGDLS and CDR2 YYNGEE come from the germline V gene. Trimming took 3 bases from V and 5 from J; bases not matched to a gene: 12. CDR3 length equals 19 residues. Here the CDR3 DNA reads TGTGCCAGCAGCGGCGACGGGACTAGCGGGAGAAAGGGTACCGGGGAGCTGTTTTTT. This translates into CASSGDGTSGRKGTGELFF. The whole variable domain, remainder taken from reference TRBV9 and TRBJ2-2, is DSGVTQTPKHLITATGQRVTLRCSPRSGDLSVYWYQQSLDQGLQFLIQYYNGEERAKGNILERFSAQQFPDLHSELNLSSLELGDSALYFCASSGDGTSGRKGTGELFFGEGSRLTVL.

This CDR3 reads CASSLGANVLTF. As DNA, the CDR3 is TGTGCCAGCAGTTTAGGGGCCAACGTCCTGACTTTC. V is TRBV6-6 and J is TRBJ2-6; D remains unclear. Germline CDR1 MNHNY, CDR2 SVGAGI (reference sequence). The ends were cut back, 4 bases at V and 4 bases at J, with 2 bases in the middle. CDR3 length: 12 amino acids.

CDR3 nucleotides: TGTGCCAGCAGCCAGACAATAAGTGGAAACACCATATATTTT. As protein: CASSQTISGNTIYF. This chain connects TRBV6-5 to TRBJ1-3, with unresolved D. Germline assignment: CDR1 MNHEY and CDR2 SVGAGI. CDR3 size: 14 residues. Deletions cut 6 bases from V and 3 bases from J, with 12 bases between.

V and J are TRBV27 and TRBJ2-3, with 7 bases fitting TRBD1. V lost 6 bases, J lost 5 bases, and 17 bases stayed unmatched. Looked up from germline, CDR1 is MNHEY and CDR2 is SMNVEV (reference sequence). The CDR3 totals 17 residues. In DNA form, the CDR3 reads TGTGCCAGCAGCCCGACAGGGATAGGTTCAATTAGAGATACGCAGTATTTT. It specifies CASSPTGIGSIRDTQYF.

This chain links TRBV5-1 with TRBJ1-1, with D perhaps TRBD1 (6 bases). This CDR3 has 15 amino acids. Trimming left V 1 base short and J 0 bases short, with 10 bases between. Germline V gene sequence: CDR1 SGHRS, CDR2 YFSETQ. The CDR3 spells CASSLFGQLNTEAFF. In DNA, the CDR3 is TGCGCCAGCAGCTTGTTCGGACAGCTGAACACTGAAGCTTTCTTT.

The chain joins TRBV19 to TRBJ2-1; 12 nucleotides align to TRBD2. This CDR3 has 15 amino acids. With 9 bases clipped from V and 3 bases from J, the junction kept 6 bases outside the gene matches. The germline gives CDR1 LNHDA, CDR2 SQIVND (reference sequence). The CDR3 nucleotides are TGTGCCAGCAAGACTAGCGGGAGTGTCTACAATGAGCAGTTCTTC. Translating gives CASKTSGSVYNEQFF.

This rearrangement joins TRBV6-5 to TRBJ2-7; possibly TRBD2 for D (6 bases). V gave up 0 bases and J gave up 2 bases, with 11 bases separating them. The CDR3 is 15 residues long. The germline V gene encodes CDR1 MNHEY and CDR2 SVGAGI. In DNA, the CDR3 is TGTGCCAGCAGTTACTCGGCGGGATCTACCTACGAGCAGTACTTC. Translated, it gives CASSYSAGSTYEQYF.

The gene calls are TRBV5-4 and TRBJ1-1; 7 bases map to TRBD1. CDR1 is SGHNT, CDR2 YYREEE, per germline (reference sequence). CDR3 length equals 15 residues. V gave up 0 bases and J gave up 5 bases; unmatched junction bases: 7. DNA for the CDR3: TGTGCCAGCAGCTTGGCCAGGGGGGCGGGAACTGAAGCTTTCTTT. Translating gives CASSLARGAGTEAFF.

The chain recombines TRBV30 with TRBJ1-1; perhaps TRBD1 as D (6 bases). The CDR3 spans 13 residues. Germline CDR1 reads GTSNPN; CDR2 reads SVGIG (reference sequence). With 2 bases removed from V and 11 bases from J, the gap between germline ends came to 18 bases. In DNA form, the CDR3 reads TGTGCCTGGAGTCCCGGTGAAAAGACAGGCGCTTTCTTT. Amino acids: CAWSPGEKTGAFF.

V usage is TRBV11-3 and J usage is TRBJ1-1; 7 bases agree with TRBD1. Germline-derived CDR1 and CDR2 are SGHNT and YENEEA. This CDR3 is 14 amino acids long. V shed 5 bases, J shed 0 bases, and the junction held 3 bases outside the gene matches. The CDR3 bases are TGTGCCAGCAGCAAGACAGGGCTGAACACTGAAGCTTTCTTT. Amino acids: CASSKTGLNTEAFF.

This chain joins TRBV25-1 and TRBJ2-7; 8 bases line up with TRBD1. Germline CDR1 and CDR2: MGHDK and SYGVNS. The CDR3 contains 14 residues. Unmatched junction bases numbered 6, after V lost 5 bases and J lost 3 bases. For the CDR3, the DNA is TGTGCCAGCAGTCCACCCGGACAGGGCTACGAGCAGTACTTC. This encodes CASSPPGQGYEQYF.

The chain employs TRBV5-6 and TRBJ1-5; TRBD1 matches at 11 bases. The ends lost 0 bases at V and 6 bases at J; junction bases unmatched: 2. Germline CDR1 SGHDT, CDR2 YYEEEE. The CDR3 is made up of 15 amino acids. The CDR3 DNA follows: TGTGCCAGCAGCTTGGAGGGACAGGGGGTTCAGCCCCAGCATTTT. Protein product: CASSLEGQGVQPQHF.

The chain employs TRBV6-1 and TRBJ1-2; 7 positions match TRBD1. Trimming cost V 2 bases and J 4 bases; bases outside gene matches: 4. CDR1 MNHNS and CDR2 SASEGT come from the germline V gene. The CDR3 sequence is 14 residues long. The CDR3 region has the DNA TGTGCCAGCAGTGAAACTTGGGACAGCTATGGCTACACCTTC. Amino acids: CASSETWDSYGYTF.

This chain connects TRBV28 to TRBJ2-1; D is possibly TRBD2 (5 bases). V lost 3 bases and J lost 8, with 17 bases in between. The CDR3 is made up of 15 amino acids. The germline gives CDR1 MDHEN, CDR2 SYDVKM. CDR3 coding DNA: TGTGCCAGCAGTTTGGAGACTACACTTAACCATGAGCAGTTCTTC. Residues: CASSLETTLNHEQFF.

Here the CDR3 reads CASSSAGGYYEQYF. The CDR3 DNA follows: TGTGCCAGCAGCTCGGCAGGGGGCTACTACGAGCAGTACTTC. The chain couples TRBV7-9 to TRBJ2-7; TRBD1 matches 8 bases. The CDR3 extends over 14 amino acids. Germline V lookup: CDR1 SEHNR, CDR2 FQNEAQ (reference sequence). The V gene end was trimmed by 4 bases and the J gene end by 3 bases; junction bases not matched to a gene: 5.

V gene TRBV7-9 combines with J gene TRBJ2-2; D is ambiguous. The germline V and J ends were trimmed by 3 bases and 0 bases, with 8 bases remaining between them. The CDR3 is made up of 15 amino acids. Germline CDR1 SEHNR, CDR2 FQNEAQ (reference sequence). CDR3 sequence: CASSFYLANTGELFF. Here the CDR3 DNA reads TGTGCCAGCAGCTTCTACTTGGCGAACACCGGGGAGCTGTTTTTT.